This T cell receptor (beta chain) derives from a study of shared T cell receptors in the human thymus. TCRdb's copy holds only in-frame clones and misses some; the assay was immunoSEQ multiplex PCR. The data show hundreds of thousands of clones, with over 75% seen just once and roughly 0.0086% held by the top ten. The sample also formed part of further work on human thymus T cells. That publication notes: Donor material was obtained from healthy Finnish infants undergoing corrective surgery for congenital heart defects. In corrective heart surgery, resections were taken, and these provided the thymus tissue. Related research found strongly overlapping thymic repertoires in unrelated individuals.

What was sequenced was thymocytes. This receptor was taken from a boy younger than two with a congenital heart defect.

The CDR3 protein is CASSEDREAGSSDTEAFF. The CDR3 DNA sequence: TGTGCCAGCTCGGAAGACAGGGAGGCGGGGAGTAGCGACACTGAAGCTTTCTTT. V is TRBV18 and J is TRBJ1-1; 7 bases agree with TRBD1. V shed 6 bases and J 3 bases; nucleotides not matched to a gene: 19. The CDR3 is made up of 18 amino acids. Per the germline V gene, CDR1 is KGHSH and CDR2 is LQKENI.